The present TCR beta chain was sequenced within a study of T cell responses to AZD1222 COVID-19 vaccine. Libraries were prepared by immunoSEQ multiplex PCR; TCRdb keeps only in-frame clonotypes and omits some of them. This sample yields more than 70,000 clones, of which 90% are seen a single time; about 3% belongs to the top ten. CDR3 length: 20 residues. The V gene is TRBV21-1, the J gene TRBJ1-5; the table's D call, TRBD1, was not checked against the DNA. TRBV21-1 is listed as a pseudogene. This material consisted of peripheral blood, taken 28 days after the second AZD1222 dose. This receptor was obtained from an adult who received the AZD1222 COVID-19 vaccine. This CDR3 is CASSKDEGQGGASGNQPQHF. In nucleotides, the CDR3 is TGTGCCAGCAGCAAGGACGAGGGACAGGGTGGGGCTAGTGGCAATCAGCCCCAGCATTTT.